This entry lists 4 T cell receptor beta chains sequenced from one sample in a study of shared clonotypes between healthy human individuals. Profiling relied on immunoSEQ multiplex PCR, and the TCRdb table lists in-frame clones only, not all of them. The sample has fewer than 1 million clones; roughly 96% are singletons. Cells designated naive CD8 were CD45RO-negative and were positively selected for CCR7, with terminally differentiated effector memory CD45RA+ cells excluded. What was sequenced was naive CD8+ T cells sorted from blood. These receptors all stem from a man aged 25-40 years in good health.

V gene TRBV27 combines with J gene TRBJ2-2; 9 nucleotides match TRBD1. V lost 4 bases to trimming and J lost 6 bases; unmatched junction nucleotides: 9. The CDR3 sequence is 16 residues long. Germline V gives CDR1 MNHEY, CDR2 SMNVEV (reference sequence). CDR3 in amino acids: CASSSPDRGDAGELFF. The CDR3 DNA reads TGTGCCAGCAGTTCACCCGACAGGGGGGACGCCGGGGAGCTGTTTTTT.

The chain carries TRBV7-9 and TRBJ1-5; TRBD1 matches at 7 bases. Trimming removed 5 bases from V and 3 bases from J; junction bases left unmatched: 19. CDR1 and CDR2 from the germline V gene are SEHNR and FQNEAQ (reference sequence). This CDR3 has 19 amino acids. For the CDR3, the DNA is TGTGCCAGCAGCCCTAATGGAGAACAGGGGCTTGCGAACAATCAGCCCCAGCATTTT. Translating gives CASSPNGEQGLANNQPQHF.

The gene calls are TRBV29-1 and TRBJ2-7, with D tentatively TRBD1 or TRBD2 (5 bases each). The V and J ends lost 4 bases and 3 bases respectively, with 16 bases between them. The germline V gene encodes CDR1 SQVTM and CDR2 ANQGSEA. This CDR3 is built from 14 residues. The CDR3 sequence: CSVGRDGRFYEQYF. In DNA, the CDR3 is TGCAGCGTTGGACGGGACGGGCGGTTCTACGAGCAGTACTTC.

Here the CDR3 DNA reads TGCGCCAGCAGCCAAGATAAGACAGGAACGACCTGGGGGCTAAACATTCAGTACTTC. As protein: CASSQDKTGTTWGLNIQYF. V is TRBV4-3 and J is TRBJ2-4; a possible D gene is TRBD1 (6 bases). V shed 0 bases and J shed 6 bases, with 24 bases lying between them. Per germline, CDR1 LGHNA and CDR2 YSLEER. There are 19 residues in the CDR3.